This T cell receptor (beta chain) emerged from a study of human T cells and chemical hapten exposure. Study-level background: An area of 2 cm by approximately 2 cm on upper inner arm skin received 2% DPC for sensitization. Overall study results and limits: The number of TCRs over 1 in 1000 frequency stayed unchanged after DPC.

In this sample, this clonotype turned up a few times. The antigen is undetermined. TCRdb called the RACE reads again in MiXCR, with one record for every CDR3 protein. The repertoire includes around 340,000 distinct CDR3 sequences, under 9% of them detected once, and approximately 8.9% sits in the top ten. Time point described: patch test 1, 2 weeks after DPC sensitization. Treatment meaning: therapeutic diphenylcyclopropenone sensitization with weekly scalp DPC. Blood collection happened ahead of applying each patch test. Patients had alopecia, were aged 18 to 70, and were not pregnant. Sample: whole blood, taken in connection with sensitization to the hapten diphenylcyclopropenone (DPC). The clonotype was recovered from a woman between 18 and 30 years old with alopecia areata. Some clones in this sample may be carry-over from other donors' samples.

CDR3 loop: CASSQDGQGTHNEQFF. The CDR3 DNA is TGTGCCAGCAGCCAAGACGGGCAGGGGACCCACAATGAGCAGTTCTTC. The chain is built from TRBV3-1 and TRBJ2-1, with D perhaps matching TRBD1 (6 bases). Germline assignment: CDR1 LGHDT and CDR2 YNNKEL (reference sequence). The CDR3 is 16 amino acids. Between the trimmed V and J ends, which lost 0 bases and 5 bases, there was a span of 14 bases.